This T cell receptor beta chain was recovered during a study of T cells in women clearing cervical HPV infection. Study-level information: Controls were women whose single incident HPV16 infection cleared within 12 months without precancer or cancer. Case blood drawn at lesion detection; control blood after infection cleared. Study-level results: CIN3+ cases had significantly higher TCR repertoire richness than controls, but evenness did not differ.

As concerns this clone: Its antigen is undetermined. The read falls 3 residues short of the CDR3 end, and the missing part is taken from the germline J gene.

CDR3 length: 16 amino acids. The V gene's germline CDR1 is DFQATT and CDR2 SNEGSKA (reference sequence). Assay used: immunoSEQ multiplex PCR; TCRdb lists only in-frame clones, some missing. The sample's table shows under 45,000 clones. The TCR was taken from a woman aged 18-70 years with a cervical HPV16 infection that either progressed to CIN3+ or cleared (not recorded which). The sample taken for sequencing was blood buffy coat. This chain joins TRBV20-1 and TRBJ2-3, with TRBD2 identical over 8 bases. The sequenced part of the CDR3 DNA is TGCAGTGCTAGACCCTCCAGCGGGAGAGGTCAAGAGACG. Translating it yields CSARPSSGRGQET. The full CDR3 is CSARPSSGRGQETQYF.